This TCR beta chain originates from a study of shared clonotypes between healthy human individuals. Germline V lookup: CDR1 WNHNN, CDR2 SYGVQD (reference sequence). This CDR3 comprises 15 residues. Trimming cost V 0 bases and J 2 bases, with 9 bases left between them. Clones were read by immunoSEQ multiplex PCR, and TCRdb kept only the in-frame ones, dropping some. The sample shows 730,000 or so clones, approximately 75% of them seen only once. The TCR was taken from a woman aged 30 to 39 in good health. The chain couples TRBV10-1 to TRBJ2-3, with D perhaps matching TRBD2 (6 bases). The sample taken for sequencing was memory CD4+ T cells sorted from blood. The sample's subset: CD45RA-negative fraction. DNA for the CDR3: TGCGCCAGCAGTGAGTCGCCGGGGGACACAGATACGCAGTATTTT. It is translated as CASSESPGDTDTQYF.